Below, 20 T cell receptor beta chains from the same sample are listed, as sequenced in a study of tumor-infiltrating lymphocytes in primary liver carcinoma. Unsorted whole blood yielded the blood RNA, and germline DNA was also extracted. From 500 to 600 ng of total RNA, TCR beta-specific cDNA was reverse-transcribed using a constant-region primer. A slightly modified ARM-PCR protocol with three nested multiplex PCR rounds produced these TCR beta libraries. For 10 cycles apiece, the opening two PCR rounds ran with TRBV1-TRBV30 forward primers and a C-beta reverse primer. TCRdb independently ran MiXCR on the multiplex PCR reads; one entry per CDR3 protein. The repertoire consists of 250,000 to 350,000 distinct CDR3 sequences, with around three fifths occurring once and the leading ten covering about 15%. The source material was peripheral blood. The origin of the receptors is a woman in her twenties or thirties with primary liver carcinoma and hepatitis B virus infection.

With regard to this clonotype: Given the absence of the conserved phenylalanine or tryptophan at the CDR3 end, a read error is likely. The CDR3, as DNA: TGTGCCAGCAGCCAAAGGCTCGAGGGCACTGAAGCTTTCTTA. Protein sequence: CASSQRLEGTEAFL. The chain has TRBV4-2 and TRBJ1-1; D ambiguous. Per the germline V gene, CDR1 is LGHNA and CDR2 is YNFKEQ. Trimming removed 2 bases from V and 4 bases from J, with 11 bases in between. This CDR3 is 14 amino acids long.

The rearrangement uses TRBV5-6 and TRBJ2-1, with 7 bases matching TRBD2. V was clipped by 6 bases and J by 4 bases; unmatched bases: 13. This CDR3 has 16 amino acids. Germline CDR1 is SGHDT and CDR2 is YYEEEE. The chain's CDR3 is CASMPTEGGGYNEQFF. The CDR3 DNA is TGTGCCAGCATGCCCACAGAGGGCGGGGGATACAATGAGCAGTTCTTC. The full variable domain, its missing parts supplied by reference TRBV5-6 and TRBJ2-1, is DAGVTQSPTHLIKTRGQQVTLRCSPKSGHDTVSWYQQALGQGPQFIFQYYEEEERQRGNFPDRFSGHQFPNYSSELNVNALLLGDSALYLCASMPTEGGGYNEQFFGPGTRLTVL.

Remarks on this clonotype: A single base separates this from a much larger clone, so it may be a read error. This chain joins TRBV6-6 and TRBJ2-7; 11 bases line up with TRBD2. CDR1 is MNHNY and CDR2 is SVGAGI in the germline V gene (reference sequence). V was pared by 4 bases and J by 5 bases, with 7 bases of the junction left unmatched. CDR3 length: 15 residues. CDR3 nucleotide sequence: TGTGCCAGCAGTTTCATACTAGCGGGAGCCAACGAGCAGTACTTC. This translates into CASSFILAGANEQYF.

V gene TRBV10-3 combines with J gene TRBJ2-3; D unresolved. CDR1 is ENHRY, CDR2 SYGVKD, per germline. CDR3 length: 13 residues. Trimming removed 4 bases from V and 4 bases from J, with 9 bases in between. The CDR3 protein is CAISGLNADTQYF. The CDR3, as DNA: TGTGCCATCAGTGGGCTAAATGCAGATACGCAGTATTTT.

Comment on this clonotype: One junction end disagrees with the germline gene, perhaps due to a read error. V usage is TRBV13 and J usage is TRBJ2-7; the D gene is possibly TRBD2 (5 bases). The V gene's germline CDR1 is PRHDT and CDR2 FYEKMQ (reference sequence). The CDR3 loop spans 14 amino acids. In DNA form, the CDR3 reads TGTGTCAGCAGCTTAGGCCGGACTGTTTACGAGCAGTGCTTC. Its protein product is CVSSLGRTVYEQCF.

As for this clonotype: No conserved phenylalanine or tryptophan is present at the end of the CDR3, so a read error is the likely explanation. This chain links TRBV4-1 with TRBJ2-1, with TRBD2 as a possible D gene (5 bases). The CDR3 is 15 amino acids. V gave up 1 base and J gave up 2 bases, with 9 bases separating them. Germline CDR1 and CDR2: MGHRA and YSYEKL. The CDR3 DNA is TGCGCCAGCAGCCAAGTACAGCGGACCTACAATGAGCAGTTCATC. It translates to CASSQVQRTYNEQFI.

The gene calls are TRBV11-2 and TRBJ2-1; TRBD2 matches at 8 bases. Trimming cost V 4 bases and J 6 bases; bases outside gene matches: 11. CDR1 is SGHAT and CDR2 is FQNNGV in the germline V gene. The length of the CDR3 is 16 residues. CDR3 nucleotide sequence: TGTGCCAGCAGCTGGGGGGGACGAGCGGGGGCCAATGAGCAGTTCTTC. Its translation is CASSWGGRAGANEQFF. Based on the CDR3 plus reference TRBV11-2 and TRBJ2-1, the full variable domain is EAGVAQSPRYKIIEKRQSVAFWCNPISGHATLYWYQQILGQGPKLLIQFQNNGVVDDSQLPKDRFSAERLKGVDSTLKIQPAKLEDSAVYLCASSWGGRAGANEQFFGPGTRLTVL.

Notes on this clonotype: The junction does not match germline at one end; this may be a read error. This sequence joins TRBV6-5 and TRBJ2-3; 7 bases line up with TRBD2. The CDR3 is 13 residues long. CDR1 is MNHEY, CDR2 SVGAGI, per germline. CDR3 protein: CASRRDYTDTRYF. The CDR3 DNA is TGTGCCAGCAGGCGGGACTACACAGATACGCGGTATTTT.

About this clonotype itself: One junction end does not reproduce the germline sequence, and a read error may be involved. The chain has TRBV11-2 and TRBJ1-1; D is possibly TRBD1 (5 bases). The CDR3 runs 15 residues. Germline assignment: CDR1 SGHAT and CDR2 FQNNGV. CDR3 loop: CVSSSSGRGNAEAFF. CDR3 DNA: TGTGTCAGCAGCTCATCTGGACGGGGGAACGCTGAAGCTTTCTTT.

CDR3 nucleotide sequence: TGTGCCAGCAGCTTTACGGGAGGGACAGATACGCAGTATTTT. The encoded protein is CASSFTGGTDTQYF. V usage is TRBV7-9 and J usage is TRBJ2-3, with 8 nucleotides matching TRBD2. This CDR3 is built from 14 residues. Trimming removed 3 bases from V and 3 bases from J; junction bases left unmatched: 2. Germline lookup yields CDR1 SEHNR and CDR2 FQNEAQ (reference sequence). The whole variable domain, filled in from reference TRBV7-9 and TRBJ2-3, reads DTGVSQNPRHKITKRGQNVTFRCDPISEHNRLYWYRQTLGQGPEFLTYFQNEAQLEKSRLLSDRFSAERPKGSFSTLEIQRTEQGDSAMYLCASSFTGGTDTQYFGPGTRLTVL.

Worth noting for this clonotype: Since the CDR3 does not end with the conserved phenylalanine or tryptophan, this likely comes from a read error. The chain employs TRBV6-2 or TRBV6-3 and TRBJ1-5; D might be TRBD1 (5 bases). V was clipped by 0 bases and J by 6 bases, with 9 bases between them. The length of the CDR3 is 14 residues. Germline V CDR1 and CDR2: MNHEY, SVGEGT. The CDR3 nucleotides are TGTGCCAGCAGTTACTCGAGAGGGGTTCAGCCCCAGCATCTT. It specifies CASSYSRGVQPQHL.

The chain is built from TRBV28 and TRBJ2-3; D gene uncertain. The CDR3 runs to 14 residues. Germline CDR1 and CDR2: MDHEN and SYDVKM. V was cut by 3 bases and J by 5 bases, with 12 bases left in between. The CDR3 loop reads CASSLVSRRDTQYF. In DNA form, the CDR3 reads TGTGCCAGCAGTTTGGTTTCCAGGAGAGATACGCAGTATTTT.

On this clonotype itself: Germline and junction disagree at one end, which may indicate a read error. This rearrangement joins TRBV4-3 to TRBJ2-1; D is tentatively TRBD1 or TRBD2 (5 bases each). Germline CDR1 reads LGHNA; CDR2 reads YSLEER. The CDR3 extends over 14 amino acids. The CDR3 DNA is TGCACCAGCAGCCAAGGGACCAATTTCGACGAGCAGTTCTTC. Its protein is CTSSQGTNFDEQFF.

The gene calls are TRBV6-5 and TRBJ2-5, with 8 bases lining up with TRBD2. Germline-derived CDR1 and CDR2 are MNHEY and SVGAGI. The CDR3 has 15 amino acids. V dropped 5 bases and J dropped 5; count of bases not matched to a gene: 10. CDR3 DNA: TGTGCCAGCAGTCATGGACTAGCCCTCGTCGAGACCCAGTACTTC. Translation: CASSHGLALVETQYF.

About this clonotype: A much bigger clone sits one base away, suggesting this may be a read error. V and J are TRBV4-1 and TRBJ1-5; no reliable D call. Germline CDR1 and CDR2: MGHRA and YSYEKL. The CDR3 is made up of 13 amino acids. In DNA form, the CDR3 reads TGCGCCAGCGGCCAAGAATCGGATCAGCCCCAGCATTTT. This translates into CASGQESDQPQHF.

The chain has TRBV6-1 and TRBJ2-1; D gene uncertain. Trimming removed 6 bases at V and 4 bases at J, with 10 bases between. The CDR3 runs to 13 residues. Germline assignment: CDR1 MNHNS and CDR2 SASEGT. The CDR3, as DNA: TGTGCCAGCAGCCGGGCCTTATACAATGAGCAGTTCTTC. Amino acid sequence: CASSRALYNEQFF.

The V gene is TRBV7-9, the J gene TRBJ1-4, with 11 bases that match TRBD1. The length of the CDR3 is 15 residues. Germline trimming cut 7 bases from V and 6 bases from J; bases unmatched to any gene: 7. Per the germline V gene, CDR1 is SEHNR and CDR2 is FQNEAQ (reference sequence). The CDR3: CASTTPGQGDEKLFF. CDR3 bases: TGTGCCAGCACTACGCCGGGACAGGGGGATGAAAAACTGTTTTTT.

This clonotype was counted many times. The chain carries TRBV12-3 or TRBV12-4 and TRBJ1-5, with D unresolved. V was pared by 5 bases and J by 5 bases, with 10 bases between. The CDR3 spans 13 residues. The CDR3 sequence: CASSIQVDQPQHF. The CDR3 DNA sequence: TGTGCCAGCAGTATTCAAGTAGATCAGCCCCAGCATTTT.

This clonotype has ten or more counts. This chain connects TRBV6-1 to TRBJ1-4, with D perhaps TRBD1 (6 bases). The germline CDR1 and CDR2 sequences are MNHNS and SASEGT. This CDR3 is 14 amino acids long. V was cut by 8 bases and J by 7 bases, with 17 bases left in between. The DNA of the CDR3 is TGTGCCAGCTCGAGCGGGGGCTTAGGTGAAAAACTGTTTTTT. It specifies CASSSGGLGEKLFF.

This rearrangement joins TRBV10-2 to TRBJ2-7; TRBD1 agrees at 8 bases. The CDR3 spans 14 residues. The germline gives CDR1 WSHSY, CDR2 SAAADI. Unmatched junction bases numbered 3, after V lost 1 base and J lost 4 bases. CDR3 sequence: CASSECRGQYEQYF. CDR3 nucleotide sequence: TGCGCCAGCAGTGAGTGCAGGGGGCAGTACGAGCAGTACTTC.